This T cell receptor beta chain was obtained from a study of type 1 regulatory T cells (dated by TCRdb to the early 2020s). Study-level background: The study characterized an in vitro protocol that generated a Tr1-enriched, alloantigen-specific CD4 T cell product named T-allo10. T-allo10 was under clinical evaluation in patients with hematological malignancies receiving allogeneic hematopoietic stem cell transplantation.

Results the study describes overall, beyond this receptor: A more restricted TCR repertoire was observed in Tr1 cells than in non-Tr1 cells, and this restriction was interpreted in the study as alloantigen-induced clonal expansion.

This clonotype was detected a few times. Its antigen is not yet known. No qualities accompany the bases; no much larger clone lies one base away. The listed sequencing device is Illumina MiSeq. TCRdb took the public reads, trimmed them with fastp at Q25, ran MiXCR for clone calling and kept in-frame beta chains. Each record represents a unique CDR3 protein, reported with the most common genes and DNA among its rows. The sample records approximately 42,000 distinct CDR3 sequences, 12% of which are singletons. The ten most abundant clones make up over 7% of the sample. The CDR1 and CDR2 encoded by the germline V gene (reference sequence) are MNHNY and SVGAGI. The germline ends are 14 bases apart after V is trimmed by 6 bases and J by 5 bases. The CDR3 numbers 14 residues from cysteine through phenylalanine. This entry keeps only the CDR3 DNA: 42 bases, framed from base 1.

Sequenced input: cultured non-Tr1 T cells, either the whole culture or a sorted T cell fraction (not recorded which). Sample cell subset or site, as interpreted from the label and publication: non-Tr1 population from the T-allo10 product. This sequence uses TRBV6-6 and TRBJ1-5; a tentative D match to TRBD1 spans 6 bases. This TCR derives from a human donor in good health. The nucleotides read TGTGCCAGCAGATCTCGACAGGTCGATCAGCCCCAGCATTTT. Its protein is CASRSRQVDQPQHF.